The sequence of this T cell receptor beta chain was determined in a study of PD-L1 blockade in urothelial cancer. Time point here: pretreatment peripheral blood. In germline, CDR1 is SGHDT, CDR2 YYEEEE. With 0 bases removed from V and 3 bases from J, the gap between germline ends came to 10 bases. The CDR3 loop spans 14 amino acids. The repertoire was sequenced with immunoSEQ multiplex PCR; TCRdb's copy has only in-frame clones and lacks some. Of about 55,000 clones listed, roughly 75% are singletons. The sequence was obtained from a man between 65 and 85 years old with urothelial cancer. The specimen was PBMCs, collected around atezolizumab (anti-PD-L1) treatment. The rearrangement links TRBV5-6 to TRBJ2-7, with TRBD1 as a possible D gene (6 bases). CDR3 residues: CASSLAGQYYEQYF. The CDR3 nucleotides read TGTGCCAGCAGCTTGGCTGGACAGTACTACGAGCAGTACTTC.